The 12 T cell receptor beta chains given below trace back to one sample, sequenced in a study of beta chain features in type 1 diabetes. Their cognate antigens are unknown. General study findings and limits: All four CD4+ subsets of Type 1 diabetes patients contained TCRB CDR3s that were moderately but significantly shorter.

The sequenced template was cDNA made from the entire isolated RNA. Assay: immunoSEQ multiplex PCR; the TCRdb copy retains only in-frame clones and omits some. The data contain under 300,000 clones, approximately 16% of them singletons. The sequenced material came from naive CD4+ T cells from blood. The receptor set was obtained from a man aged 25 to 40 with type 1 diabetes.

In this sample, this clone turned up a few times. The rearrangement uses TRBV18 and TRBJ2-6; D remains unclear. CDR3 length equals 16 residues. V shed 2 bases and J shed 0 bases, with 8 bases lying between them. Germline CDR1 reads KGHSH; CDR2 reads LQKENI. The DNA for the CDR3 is TGTGCCAGCTCACCAGGGCTGATCTCTGGGGCCAACGTCCTGACTTTC. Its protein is CASSPGLISGANVLTF.

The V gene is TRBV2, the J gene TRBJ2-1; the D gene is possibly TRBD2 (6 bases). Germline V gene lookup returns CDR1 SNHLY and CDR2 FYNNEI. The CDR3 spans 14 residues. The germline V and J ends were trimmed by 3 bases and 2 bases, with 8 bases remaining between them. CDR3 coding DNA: TGTGCCAGCAGTGAGCGGGATACCTACAATGAGCAGTTCTTC. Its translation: CASSERDTYNEQFF.

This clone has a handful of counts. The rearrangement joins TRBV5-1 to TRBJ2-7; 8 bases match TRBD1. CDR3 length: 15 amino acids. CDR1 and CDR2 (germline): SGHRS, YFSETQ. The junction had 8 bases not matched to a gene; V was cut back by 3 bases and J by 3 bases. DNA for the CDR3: TGCGCCAGCAGCTCTGGACAGGGAGCTTTCTACGAGCAGTACTTC. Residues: CASSSGQGAFYEQYF.

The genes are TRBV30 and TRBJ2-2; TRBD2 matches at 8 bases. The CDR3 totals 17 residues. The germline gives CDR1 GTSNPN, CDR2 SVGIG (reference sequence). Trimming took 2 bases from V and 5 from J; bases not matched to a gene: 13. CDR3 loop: CAWSLPAGGFRTGELFF. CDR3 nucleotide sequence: TGTGCCTGGAGTCTCCCCGCGGGGGGCTTTAGGACCGGGGAGCTGTTTTTT.

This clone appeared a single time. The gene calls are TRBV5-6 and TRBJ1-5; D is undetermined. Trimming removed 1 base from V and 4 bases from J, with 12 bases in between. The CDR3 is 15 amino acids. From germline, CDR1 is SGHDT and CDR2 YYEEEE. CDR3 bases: TGTGCCAGCAGCTTGTGGGGTGACGGGAATCAGCCCCAGCATTTT. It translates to CASSLWGDGNQPQHF.

The CDR3 sequence: CAWSVLAGGYEQYF. CDR3 coding DNA: TGTGCCTGGAGTGTCCTAGCGGGAGGCTACGAGCAGTACTTC. The V gene is TRBV30, the J gene TRBJ2-7; 11 bases map to TRBD2. The CDR3 is 14 residues long. The V gene end was trimmed by 0 bases and the J gene end by 3 bases; junction bases not matched to a gene: 1. Germline V gene data show CDR1 as GTSNPN and CDR2 as SVGIG (reference sequence).

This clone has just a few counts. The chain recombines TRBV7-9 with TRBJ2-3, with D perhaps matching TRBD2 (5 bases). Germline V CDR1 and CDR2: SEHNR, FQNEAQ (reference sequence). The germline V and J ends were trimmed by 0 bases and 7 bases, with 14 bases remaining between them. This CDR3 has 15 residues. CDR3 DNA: TGTGCCAGCAGCTTAGCAGCGGTTTTGACATATACGCAGTATTTT. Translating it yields CASSLAAVLTYTQYF.

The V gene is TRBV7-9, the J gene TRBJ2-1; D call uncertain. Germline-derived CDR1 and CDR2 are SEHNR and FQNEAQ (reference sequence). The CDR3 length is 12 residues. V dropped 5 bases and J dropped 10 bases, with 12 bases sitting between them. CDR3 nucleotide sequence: TGTGCCAGCAGCCCACCTATGGGAGAGCAGTTCTTC. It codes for CASSPPMGEQFF.

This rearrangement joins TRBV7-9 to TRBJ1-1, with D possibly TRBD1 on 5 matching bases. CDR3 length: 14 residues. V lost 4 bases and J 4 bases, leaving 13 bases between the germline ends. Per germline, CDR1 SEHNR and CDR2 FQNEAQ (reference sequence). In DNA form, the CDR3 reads TGTGCCAGCAGCTCAAAGGTCAGGGCCACTGAAGCTTTCTTT. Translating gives CASSSKVRATEAFF. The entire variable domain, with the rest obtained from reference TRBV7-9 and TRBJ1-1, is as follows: DTGVSQNPRHKITKRGQNVTFRCDPISEHNRLYWYRQTLGQGPEFLTYFQNEAQLEKSRLLSDRFSAERPKGSFSTLEIQRTEQGDSAMYLCASSSKVRATEAFFGQGTRLTVV.

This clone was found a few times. The chain's CDR3 is CASSQERGKGQETQYF. CDR3 nucleotide sequence: TGTGCCAGCAGCCAAGAGAGAGGGAAGGGACAAGAGACCCAGTACTTC. The rearrangement joins TRBV4-2 to TRBJ2-5; perhaps TRBD2 as D (5 bases). V lost 0 bases and J 2 bases, leaving 13 bases between the germline ends. The germline gives CDR1 LGHNA, CDR2 YNFKEQ. CDR3 size: 16 residues.

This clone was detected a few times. CDR3 sequence: CASSFTGGEETQYF. For the CDR3, the DNA is TGTGCCAGCAGCTTTACAGGGGGCGAAGAGACCCAGTACTTC. V is TRBV7-2 and J is TRBJ2-5; 9 nucleotides align to TRBD1. This CDR3 is built from 14 residues. The junction had 2 bases not matched to a gene; V was cut back by 3 bases and J by 3 bases. Germline-derived CDR1 and CDR2 are SGHTA and FQGNSA.

CDR3 nucleotide sequence: TGTGCCAGCAGCTCGACCGAGCGGGAGTTAAACACCGGGGAGCTGTTTTTT. This translates into CASSSTERELNTGELFF. The V call is TRBV5-4, the J call TRBJ2-2, with 8 positions matching TRBD2. J gave up 2 bases and V 3 bases, and 9 bases lay outside the gene matches. CDR3 length: 17 residues. Per the germline V gene, CDR1 is SGHNT and CDR2 is YYREEE (reference sequence).